This T cell receptor beta chain was documented in a study of Ad26.COV2.S vaccination and SARS-CoV-2 variants (TCRdb year 2021). Regarding the study in general: Donors in the vaccine arm were drawn from COV1001, a multicentre, randomized, double-blind, placebo-controlled phase I-IIa trial testing Ad26.COV2.S in healthy adults. Ad26.COV2.S was administered intramuscularly at a dose of 5x10^10 or 1x10^11 viral particles, either as one shot or as two shots given 56 days apart. Sequencing of the TCRbeta repertoire served to evaluate the specificity and breadth of SARS-CoV-2-reactive T cell receptors following Ad26.COV2.S vaccination. The TCR-sequenced set comprised roughly 30 samples: approximately 19 Ad26.COV2.S vaccine recipients, 5 placebo recipients and 8 SARS-CoV-2 convalescent individuals. Trial participants were randomized into five groups of five: low-dose or high-dose Ad26.COV2.S given once or twice, or placebo on both occasions. Blinding of investigators to trial group allocation was maintained during experiments and outcome assessment.

As regards this clone: There is no known antigen for this receptor. It has no much larger one-base neighbor in the sample; base qualities were not kept.

Sample treatment or condition, as interpreted from the label and publication: 19 received Ad26.COV2.S at low or high dose, single or two shots; 5 received placebo; per-sample allocation not given. For vaccine and placebo recipients, repertoires were sequenced using samples collected on day 63 after the first injection. Cohort 1b enrolled 20 to 30 adults aged 18-55 years at a single site in Boston, USA, between 29 July and 7 August 2020. Ad26.COV2.S consisted of a replication-incompetent adenovirus type 26 vector by which a prefusion-stabilized SARS-CoV-2 spike protein from the original Wuhan strain was expressed. The CDR3, cysteine through phenylalanine, is 17 amino acids long. The kept DNA is CDR3 alone, 51 bases in frame from the first base. Via the germline V gene, CDR1 is SGDLS and CDR2 YYNGEE. The germline ends are 19 bases apart after V is trimmed by 3 bases and J by 1 base. What the work shows at the level of the full study, not this receptor alone: Non-spike TCR breadth was comparable between vaccine and placebo recipients, consistent with the vaccine containing only spike. The study lacked the statistical power to compare responses across vaccine doses or regimens. After vaccination, substantial breadth of spike-specific CD8+ and CD4+ T cell responses was reported. The authors noted that the TCR breadth and depth analyses may have underestimated total T cell responses. Ad26.COV2.S recipients had higher spike-specific TCR breadth than placebo recipients (P = 0.0014).

The immunoSEQ Assay was used to sequence TCRbeta CDR3 regions. After extraction, genomic DNA underwent amplification by bias-controlled multiplex PCR, followed by high-throughput sequencing. The paper's data handling went like this. Collapsing and filtering of sequences were performed to quantify the absolute abundance of each unique TCRbeta CDR3 region. Usable DNA was measured by amplifying reference genes present in all nucleated cells, and TCRbeta template counts were normalized to that usable DNA to estimate T cell fraction. Repertoire TCRs were annotated as SARS-CoV-2-specific by exact matching of V gene, CDR3 amino acid sequence and J gene to a known reactive TCR set. The reference SARS-CoV-2 TCR set was derived from MIRA and filtered for enrichment in COVID-19-positive ImmuneCODE repertoires, a step that removed public or cross-reactive TCRs. Based on the MIRA antigens, annotated TCRs were further analysed at the level of specific ORF or position within ORF. Breadth was defined as annotated unique rearrangements over total unique productive rearrangements; depth was the summed frequency of those rearrangements. Group comparisons of TCR breadth used two-sided Wilcoxon rank-sum tests. What TCRdb holds here is the immuneACCESS table cut down to in-frame rearrangements. Part of the clones is not present; checked against another copy, under half of the missing clones reflect an unresolved V gene, and the others are unexplained. Clone size and V and J calls were adopted from that table, with D and trimming inferred from the DNA. The table for this sample lists 300,000 to 500,000 clones; around 85% of them were counted only once. The top ten clones comprise 3% to 3.5% of the sample.

This specimen consisted of peripheral blood, obtained in a trial of Ad26.COV2.S vaccine versus placebo. The chain joins TRBV9 to TRBJ1-1, with no D gene named confidently. This clonotype originated in a person between 18 and 59 years old who received the Ad26.COV2.S COVID-19 vaccine or a placebo. The DNA reads TGTGCCAGCAGCGCCAGAAGTTTGGGTCAGGAGAACACTGAAGCTTTCTTT. The translation is CASSARSLGQENTEAFF. Outside the CDR3, residues come from the reference TRBV9 and TRBJ1-1 proteins, so the full variable domain is: DSGVTQTPKHLITATGQRVTLRCSPRSGDLSVYWYQQSLDQGLQFLIQYYNGEERAKGNILERFSAQQFPDLHSELNLSSLELGDSALYFCASSARSLGQENTEAFFGQGTRLTVV.